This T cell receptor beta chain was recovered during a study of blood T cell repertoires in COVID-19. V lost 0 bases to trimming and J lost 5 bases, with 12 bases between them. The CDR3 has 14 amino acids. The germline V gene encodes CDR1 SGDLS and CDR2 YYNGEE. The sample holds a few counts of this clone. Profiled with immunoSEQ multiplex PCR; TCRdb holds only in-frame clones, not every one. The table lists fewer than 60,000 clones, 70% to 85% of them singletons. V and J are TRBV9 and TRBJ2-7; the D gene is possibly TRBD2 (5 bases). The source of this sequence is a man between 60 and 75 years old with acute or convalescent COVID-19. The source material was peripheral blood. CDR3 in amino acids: CASSVGESWDEQYF. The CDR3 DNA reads TGTGCCAGCAGCGTAGGGGAGTCGTGGGACGAGCAGTACTTC. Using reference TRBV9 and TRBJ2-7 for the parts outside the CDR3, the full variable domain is DSGVTQTPKHLITATGQRVTLRCSPRSGDLSVYWYQQSLDQGLQFLIQYYNGEERAKGNILERFSAQQFPDLHSELNLSSLELGDSALYFCASSVGESWDEQYFGPGTRLTVT.